The 2 T cell receptor delta chains below come from one sample, sequenced in a study of Vδ1+ human thymocytes. Findings of the study overall: Highly polyclonal TRG and TRD repertoires with Gaussian CDR3 length distributions appeared in thymus.

The template was reverse-transcribed extracted RNA. CDR3 amplicons came from multiplex PCR with pooled V-gene forward and constant-region reverse primers. TCRdb re-analyzed the multiplex PCR reads via CATT. The sample contains about 58,000 delta-chain clones, more than 12% of which appear only once. Their antigen targets remain unknown. The sample taken for sequencing was Vdelta1+ gamma-delta thymocytes from the thymus. The subset: FACS-sorted CD3+ TCRalphabeta- TCRVdelta1+ TCRVdelta2- thymocytes. The receptors were gathered from a girl in the first two years of life who had congenital heart surgery.

The J gene is TRDJ1, the V gene TRDV2, with no clear D. CDR1 GEAIGNYY and CDR2 EKD come from the germline V gene. The CDR3 spans 9 residues. V dropped 8 bases and J dropped 10 bases, with 10 bases sitting between them. The CDR3 reads CASPAALIF. Written as DNA, the CDR3 is TGTGCCTCCCCAGCCGCACTCATCTTT.

This clone was counted only a few times. The rearrangement joins TRDV1 to TRDJ1; D remains unclear. Germline V gene lookup returns CDR1 TSWWSYY and CDR2 QGS. The ends were cut back, 0 bases at V and 2 bases at J, with 10 bases in the middle. This CDR3 has 15 amino acids. DNA for the CDR3: TGTGCTCTTGGGGAACTCCTCCTCACGACCGATAAACTCATCTTT. It specifies CALGELLLTTDKLIF.